Presented here are 29 T cell receptor beta chains from one specimen sequenced in a study of T cells in Graves' hyperthyroidism and ophthalmopathy. RNA transcripts yielded amplified TCR beta CDR3 regions. The study used the HTBI primer set for a first-round RT-PCR of the TCR CDR3. TCRdb called the multiplex PCR reads again in MiXCR, with one record for every CDR3 protein. The sample shows 550,000 to 650,000 distinct CDR3 sequences, roughly 14% of them seen only once. Sequences were obtained from blood. The receptor set was obtained from a woman younger than 45 with Graves' hyperthyroidism that later progressed to Graves' ophthalmopathy.

There are many counts of this clonotype. V and J are TRBV20-1 and TRBJ2-5; possibly TRBD1 or TRBD2 for D (6 bases each). Trimming stripped 4 bases from V and 5 bases from J, with 20 bases between. The CDR3 contains 15 residues. Germline V gene sequence: CDR1 DFQATT, CDR2 SNEGSKA (reference sequence). CDR3: CSAMAAEGGLETQYF. The CDR3 DNA sequence: TGCAGTGCTATGGCAGCTGAGGGGGGCCTCGAGACCCAGTACTTC.

This clonotype was counted ten times or more. V usage is TRBV18 and J usage is TRBJ2-3; 9 nucleotides match TRBD2. Unmatched junction bases numbered 5, after V lost 3 bases and J lost 1 base. Germline V gene sequence: CDR1 KGHSH, CDR2 LQKENI. This CDR3 contains 16 residues. The CDR3 DNA reads as TGTGCCAGCTCACCCCGTCTAGCGGGGCGCACAGATACGCAGTATTTT. Its translation is CASSPRLAGRTDTQYF.

Ten or more counts support this clonotype. V and J are TRBV29-1 and TRBJ2-3; no firm D call. The germline V and J ends were trimmed by 1 base and 0 bases, with 14 bases remaining between them. The V gene's germline CDR1 is SQVTM and CDR2 ANQGSEA. The CDR3 consists of 16 residues. The CDR3 DNA reads TGCAGCGTTGAAGCTTCGGGCTATACTAGCACAGATACGCAGTATTTT. Encoded protein: CSVEASGYTSTDTQYF.

Ten or more counts support this clonotype. J is TRBJ2-2 and V is TRBV24-1, with D perhaps assigned TRBD1 or TRBD2 (5 bases each). The V and J ends lost 10 bases and 5 bases respectively, with 10 bases between them. Germline-derived CDR1 and CDR2 are KGHDR and SFDVKD. The CDR3 covers 12 residues. DNA of the CDR3: TGTGCCACATCCGGGGCGACCGGGGAGCTGTTTTTT. Amino acid sequence: CATSGATGELFF.

Regarding this clonotype: One end of the junction varies from germline; a read error may be responsible. This rearrangement joins TRBV18 to TRBJ1-2; no definite D call. The CDR3 is 12 residues long. Germline V gene sequence: CDR1 KGHSH, CDR2 LQKENI. The CDR3 coding sequence is TGTGCCAGCCCACCACCTAAGGGTTTCTACACCTTC. Translating gives CASPPPKGFYTF. Supplemented by reference TRBV18 and TRBJ1-2, the full variable domain reads NAGVMQNPRHLVRRRGQEARLRCSPMKGHSHVYWYRQLPEEGLKFMVYLQKENIIDESGMPKERFSAEFPKEGPSILRIQQVVRGDSAAYFCASPPPKGFYTFGSGTRLTVV.

Worth noting for this clonotype: This could be a read error, since a much larger clone is one nucleotide away. The chain combines TRBV7-2 with TRBJ2-7; 8 nucleotides align to TRBD2. This CDR3 contains 15 residues. With 2 bases clipped from V and 2 bases from J, the junction kept 5 bases outside the gene matches. Germline CDR1 is SGHTA and CDR2 is FQGNSA. CDR3 sequence (DNA): TGTGCCAGCAGCTTAAGCGGGGGCTCCCCCTACGAGCAGTACTTC. Translated, it gives CASSLSGGSPYEQYF. Full variable domain (missing parts from reference TRBV7-2 and TRBJ2-7): GAGVSQSPSNKVTEKGKDVELRCDPISGHTALYWYRQSLGQGLEFLIYFQGNSAPDKSGLPSDRFSAERTGGSVSTLTIQRTQQEDSAVYLCASSLSGGSPYEQYFGPGTRLTVT.

This clonotype occurred a few times. This chain connects TRBV7-9 to TRBJ2-7, with D possibly being TRBD1 or TRBD2 (6 bases each). The CDR3 totals 15 residues. V lost 5 bases to trimming and J lost 3 bases, with 17 bases between them. Germline CDR1 and CDR2: SEHNR and FQNEAQ (reference sequence). The CDR3 sequence: CASSPRGHNFYEQYF. The CDR3 DNA reads TGTGCCAGCAGCCCGCGGGGACACAACTTCTACGAGCAGTACTTC.

On this clonotype itself: A clone one base away is much larger, so this may be a read error. The J gene is TRBJ2-3, the V gene TRBV24-1; 14 bases are a match to TRBD2. Germline-derived CDR1 and CDR2 are KGHDR and SFDVKD. This CDR3 spans 16 amino acids. The CDR3 DNA reads as TGTGCCATCAGTGATTCGACTAGCGGGGGGGCAGATACGCAGTATTTT. Protein product: CAISDSTSGGADTQYF.

With respect to this clonotype: A much larger clone is a single base away; this may be a read error. V is TRBV20-1 and J is TRBJ2-3, with 7 bases fitting TRBD2. Germline CDR1 DFQATT, CDR2 SNEGSKA (reference sequence). The CDR3 consists of 14 residues. CDR3 bases: TGCAGTGCCCGAACTAGCGAGAGCACAGATGCGCAGTATTTT. Amino acid sequence: CSARTSESTDAQYF.

This clonotype has just a few counts. The chain joins TRBV20-1 to TRBJ1-2, with 7 bases aligning to TRBD1. The ends lost 0 bases at V and 4 bases at J; junction bases unmatched: 8. CDR3 length: 15 amino acids. Germline lookup yields CDR1 DFQATT and CDR2 SNEGSKA (reference sequence). The CDR3 nucleotides are TGCAGTGCTAGAGATCCAACAGGGGTTTCCTATGGCTACACCTTC. Translated: CSARDPTGVSYGYTF.

This clonotype was picked up a small number of times. The V gene is TRBV27, the J gene TRBJ2-2, with D perhaps matching TRBD2 (6 bases). Germline V gene sequence: CDR1 MNHEY, CDR2 SMNVEV (reference sequence). The V end lost 5 bases, the J end lost 7 bases, and 14 bases lay between the germline ends. The CDR3 has 14 residues. CDR3 DNA: TGTGCCAGCAGTCTGGAGGGCGTTGGCGGGGAGCTGTTTTTT. Its protein is CASSLEGVGGELFF.

This clonotype was found many times. The chain employs TRBV11-2 and TRBJ2-7; 7 bases map to TRBD1. J was trimmed by 3 bases and V by 2 bases; bases with no gene match: 4. This CDR3 spans 14 amino acids. Germline lookup yields CDR1 SGHAT and CDR2 FQNNGV. The CDR3 region has the DNA TGTGCCAGCAGCTTAACGCAGGGGGTCTACGAGCAGTACTTC. Its translation is CASSLTQGVYEQYF. Full variable domain (remainder filled in from reference TRBV11-2 and TRBJ2-7): EAGVAQSPRYKIIEKRQSVAFWCNPISGHATLYWYQQILGQGPKLLIQFQNNGVVDDSQLPKDRFSAERLKGVDSTLKIQPAKLEDSAVYLCASSLTQGVYEQYFGPGTRLTVT.

This clonotype was observed at least ten times. The V call is TRBV29-1, the J call TRBJ1-4; possible D gene TRBD1, 5 bases. Per germline, CDR1 SQVTM and CDR2 ANQGSEA. The CDR3 length is 13 residues. The V and J ends lost 7 bases and 3 bases respectively, with 12 bases between them. For the CDR3, the DNA is TGCAGCGCCCGGGGCGCAGCTAATGAAAAACTGTTTTTT. It codes for CSARGAANEKLFF.

This clonotype has a handful of counts. The gene calls are TRBV6-1 and TRBJ2-5; unclear D gene. V lost 6 bases and J lost 5, with 7 bases in between. The germline gives CDR1 MNHNS, CDR2 SASEGT. The CDR3 has 11 amino acids. CDR3 sequence: CASRTEETQYF. DNA for the CDR3: TGTGCCAGCAGAACGGAGGAGACCCAGTACTTC.

This clonotype was counted many times. The CDR3 sequence is CSERGANTEAFF. For the CDR3, the DNA is TGCAGTGAAAGGGGTGCGAACACTGAAGCTTTCTTT. The chain is built from TRBV20-1 and TRBJ1-1; maybe TRBD1 (5 bases). CDR3 length: 12 residues. The V gene lost 7 bases and the J gene lost 1 base, with 10 bases spanning the gap. Germline V lookup: CDR1 DFQATT, CDR2 SNEGSKA (reference sequence).

This clonotype was detected many times. The chain couples TRBV6-5 to TRBJ2-7; 7 nucleotides agree with TRBD2. Unmatched junction bases numbered 4, after V lost 2 bases and J lost 3 bases. Germline values: CDR1 MNHEY, CDR2 SVGAGI. The CDR3 loop spans 14 amino acids. CDR3 coding DNA: TGTGCCAGCAGTTACACCGCGGGGGACTACGAGCAGTACTTC. Its translation is CASSYTAGDYEQYF.

This clonotype turned up a few times. CDR3 sequence reads: CASSKDETYEQYF. The CDR3 DNA reads as TGTGCCAGCAGTAAAGACGAGACCTACGAGCAGTACTTC. The V gene is TRBV6-1, the J gene TRBJ2-7, with D uncertain. V was cut by 5 bases and J by 2 bases, with 10 bases left in between. Germline V gene sequence: CDR1 MNHNS, CDR2 SASEGT. The CDR3 contains 13 residues.

This clonotype was recorded many times. The chain uses TRBV10-3 and TRBJ2-5; either TRBD1 or TRBD2 may fit D (5 bases each). The V and J ends lost 6 bases and 1 base respectively, with 9 bases between them. CDR1 is ENHRY, CDR2 SYGVKD, per germline. This CDR3 is 13 amino acids long. CDR3: CAISTGTQETQYF. The DNA for the CDR3 is TGTGCCATCAGCACCGGGACCCAAGAGACCCAGTACTTC.

This clonotype turned up a few times. The chain uses TRBV3-1 and TRBJ2-1; maybe TRBD2 (7 bases). Germline-derived CDR1 and CDR2 are LGHDT and YNNKEL (reference sequence). V shed 1 base and J shed 7 bases, with 17 bases lying between them. The CDR3 spans 16 residues. CDR3 protein: CASSQGPSGGGNEQFF. The CDR3, as DNA: TGTGCCAGCAGCCAAGGGCCTAGCGGAGGGGGGAATGAGCAGTTCTTC.

Many counts were recorded for this clonotype. This chain joins TRBV9 and TRBJ2-5, with TRBD2 as a possible D gene (5 bases). Trimming took 0 bases from V and 5 from J, leaving 14 bases between them. The CDR3 sequence is 15 residues long. The germline gives CDR1 SGDLS, CDR2 YYNGEE. CDR3: CASSVAGNARETQYF. The CDR3 coding sequence is TGTGCCAGCAGCGTAGCGGGGAACGCTAGGGAGACCCAGTACTTC.

J is TRBJ1-1 and V is TRBV7-2; 7 bases match TRBD1. The J segment lost 7 bases and the V segment lost 2 bases, leaving 4 bases of the junction unmatched. Per the germline V gene, CDR1 is SGHTA and CDR2 is FQGNSA. This CDR3 has 13 residues. The CDR3 coding sequence is TGTGCCAGCAGCTTAAGCAGGGGGGGTGAAGCTTTCTTT. Protein: CASSLSRGGEAFF.

On this clonotype: A read error may be the cause here, since a much bigger clone is one base away. The chain recombines TRBV11-2 with TRBJ1-1; D unresolved. The CDR3 totals 13 residues. Germline CDR1 SGHAT, CDR2 FQNNGV. Written as DNA, the CDR3 is TGTGCCAGCAGCTCACAGCGTAACACTCAAGCTTTCTTT. Protein: CASSSQRNTQAFF.

This clonotype was picked up many times. The rearrangement links TRBV30 to TRBJ2-1; possible D gene TRBD2, 6 bases. The CDR3 covers 13 residues. Germline-derived CDR1 and CDR2 are GTSNPN and SVGIG (reference sequence). The germline V and J ends were trimmed by 6 bases and 7 bases, with 16 bases remaining between them. CDR3 DNA sequence: TGTGCCTGCAACGCGGGGTCTTTAAATGAGCAGTTCTTC. It is translated as CACNAGSLNEQFF.

There are many counts of this clonotype. The V call is TRBV12-3 or TRBV12-4, the J call TRBJ1-3; D gene ambiguous. Trimming stripped 5 bases from V and 8 bases from J, with 7 bases between. CDR3 length: 11 amino acids. In nucleotides, the CDR3 is TGTGCCAGCAGTACCTCTGACACCATATATTTT. Residues: CASSTSDTIYF.

Of note for this clonotype: A single base separates this from a much larger clone, so it may be a read error. The genes are TRBV20-1 and TRBJ1-1; D is undetermined. Deletions cut 3 bases from V and 0 bases from J, with 5 bases between. CDR3 size: 12 residues. Germline values: CDR1 DFQATT, CDR2 SNEGSKA (reference sequence). The chain's CDR3 is CSASDMNTEAFF. The CDR3 DNA is TGCAGTGCTAGTGACATGAACACTGAAGCTTTCTTT.

This clonotype was counted at least ten times. One end of the junction varies from germline; a read error may be responsible. The V gene is TRBV6-1, the J gene TRBJ1-2; 10 bases match TRBD1. This CDR3 contains 14 residues. Germline assignment: CDR1 MNHNS and CDR2 SASEGT. DNA for the CDR3: TGCGCCAGCAGAGCGGGACAGGGGAACTATGGCTACACCTTC. This encodes CASRAGQGNYGYTF.

Ten or more counts support this clonotype. The chain joins TRBV20-1 to TRBJ1-1, with D possibly TRBD1 on 5 matching bases. Germline CDR1 reads DFQATT; CDR2 reads SNEGSKA (reference sequence). This CDR3 has 13 residues. The germline V and J ends were trimmed by 1 base and 1 base, with 7 bases remaining between them. The CDR3 DNA reads as TGCAGTGCTAGAGGAGGGACGAACACTGAAGCTTTCTTT. Protein: CSARGGTNTEAFF.

This clonotype was picked up many times. The gene calls are TRBV20-1 and TRBJ1-4, with D possibly being TRBD1 (6 bases). The germline V and J ends were trimmed by 0 bases and 8 bases, with 13 bases remaining between them. Per the germline V gene, CDR1 is DFQATT and CDR2 is SNEGSKA (reference sequence). This CDR3 is built from 14 residues. The CDR3 coding sequence is TGCAGTGCTAGAGAGGGGGCAGGCAACGAAAAACTGTTTTTT. Residues: CSAREGAGNEKLFF.

The sample holds many counts of this clonotype. The rearrangement uses TRBV6-1 and TRBJ2-7; D gene ambiguous. This CDR3 region has 12 residues. The germline gives CDR1 MNHNS, CDR2 SASEGT. V lost 7 bases and J 2 bases, leaving 9 bases between the germline ends. The CDR3: CASTGHPYEQYF. The DNA for the CDR3 is TGTGCCAGCACCGGTCACCCCTACGAGCAGTACTTC.